This TCR beta chain derives from a study of cytomegalovirus exposure and HLA in healthy donors. Germline V gene sequence: CDR1 SGHNT, CDR2 YENEEA. The CDR3 consists of 14 residues. Trimming stripped 4 bases from V and 3 bases from J, with 12 bases between. The primer mix had 60 Vbeta and 13 Jbeta primers. TCRdb's copy holds only in-frame clones and misses some; the assay was immunoSEQ multiplex PCR. The table shows about 120,000 clones, with 82% occurring only once. Worth noting for this clone: The antigen is unknown.

Overall study results and limits: When presence/absence was analysed, sequencing depth was taken to be roughly uniform across donors. Earlier analysis found most TCR beta V segments productive about 90% or about 30% of the time. As a later analysis showed, a missense DCLRE1C variant was linked to trimming of TCR beta V- and J-genes.

Sequencing was done on a sample of PBMCs. The receptor was derived from a woman aged 18-29 years in good health and CMV-seronegative. The V and J genes are TRBV11-3 and TRBJ1-1, with D unresolved. The CDR3 loop reads CASSSRRTDTEAFF. For the CDR3, the DNA is TGTGCCAGCAGCTCGCGGAGGACGGACACTGAAGCTTTCTTT.